The rows below give T cell receptor beta chains drawn from one sample of a study of spatial heterogeneity in lung cancer. TCRdb re-called the 5' RACE reads through MiXCR, storing one row per CDR3 protein. The table records some 6,000 distinct CDR3 sequences, roughly a tenth of them present only once. Specimen: lung tumor tissue, collected at surgery. The receptors were gathered from a female donor with early-stage non-small cell lung cancer. The CDR3 runs from the conserved cysteine through the conserved F or W. A D gene is named only where the DNA matches it firmly. The size of a clone is reported for some rows only, either as once, few or many, or as a class for expanded clones.

J,V,size,D,DNA,CDR3
TRBJ1-6,TRBV12-3/TRBV12-4,many,NA,TGTGCCAGCAGTTTATCAGGGAGAGTACATCCACCCCTCCACTTT,CASSLSGRVHPPLHF
TRBJ1-3,TRBV12-3/TRBV12-4,large,NA,TGTGCCAGCAGTAAGACAGGAAGAGGAAACACCATATATTTT,CASSKTGRGNTIYF
TRBJ2-7,TRBV6-5,medium-sized,TRBD2,TGTGCCAGCAGTTACGAGCGGGGGCCGTCCTACGAGCAGTACTTC,CASSYERGPSYEQYF
TRBJ2-7,TRBV7-8,NA,NA,TGTGCCAGCAGCTCCCGGACCGCTCCCTACGAGCAGTACTTC,CASSSRTAPYEQYF
TRBJ2-2,TRBV7-2,many,NA,TGTGCCAGCAGCTTAGTAAGGGCCGGGGAGCTGTTTTTT,CASSLVRAGELFF
TRBJ2-7,TRBV20-1,NA,NA,TGCAGTGCTAGAGGACTGGGAGAGAACGAGCAGTACTTC,CSARGLGENEQYF
TRBJ1-4,TRBV7-2,medium-sized,TRBD1,TGTGCCAGCAGCCCCGGGACAGGGGCCGAAAAACTGTTTTTT,CASSPGTGAEKLFF
TRBJ2-2,TRBV10-2,NA,NA,TGCGCCAGCAGTGATAGCAGGGCCGGGGAGCTGTTTTTT,CASSDSRAGELFF
TRBJ1-2,TRBV19,many,NA,TGTGCCAGTAGTATCGTTGGGGGCGCGGGCTACACCTTC,CASSIVGGAGYTF
TRBJ1-1,TRBV7-2,medium-sized,TRBD1,TGTGCCAGCAGCACGGGACAGGCCAACACTGAAGCTTTCTTT,CASSTGQANTEAFF
TRBJ2-3,TRBV5-1,many,NA,TGCGCCAGCAGCTCAGGACAGAGCACAGATACGCAGTATTTT,CASSSGQSTDTQYF
TRBJ1-5,TRBV7-8,medium-sized,NA,TGTGCCAGCAGCTTATGGGACGAAGCCCAGCATTTT,CASSLWDEAQHF
TRBJ1-1,TRBV10-2,few,NA,TGCGCCAGCAGTGAGATACCTGGGATAGGGGGTACGAATTGGATGAACACTGAAGCTTTCTTT,CASSEIPGIGGTNWMNTEAFF
TRBJ1-3,TRBV5-1,NA,TRBD1,TGCGCCAGCAGCTTGGGCAGGGGGACTATTGCTGGAAACACCATATATTTT,CASSLGRGTIAGNTIYF
TRBJ2-2,TRBV11-3,many,TRBD1,TGTGCCAGCAGCTTGGGACAGTCCACCGGGGAGCTGTTTTTT,CASSLGQSTGELFF
TRBJ2-5,TRBV20-1,medium-sized,NA,TGCAGTGCTAGAGATCCAAAACGGTCGGGGACCCAGTACTTC,CSARDPKRSGTQYF
TRBJ2-2,TRBV6-5,medium-sized,TRBD1,TGTGCCAGCAGAACCGGGACAGGGCGTACCGGGGAGCTGTTTTTT,CASRTGTGRTGELFF